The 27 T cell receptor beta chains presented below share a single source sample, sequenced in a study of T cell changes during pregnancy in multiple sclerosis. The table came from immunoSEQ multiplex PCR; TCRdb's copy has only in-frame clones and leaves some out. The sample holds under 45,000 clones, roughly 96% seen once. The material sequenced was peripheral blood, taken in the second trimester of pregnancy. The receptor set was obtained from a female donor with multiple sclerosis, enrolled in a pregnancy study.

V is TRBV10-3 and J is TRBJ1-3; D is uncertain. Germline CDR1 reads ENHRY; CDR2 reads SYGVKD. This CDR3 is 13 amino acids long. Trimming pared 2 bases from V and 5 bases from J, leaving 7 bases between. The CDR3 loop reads CAISENTRNTIYF. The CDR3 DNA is TGTGCCATCAGTGAGAACACCAGAAACACCATATATTTT.

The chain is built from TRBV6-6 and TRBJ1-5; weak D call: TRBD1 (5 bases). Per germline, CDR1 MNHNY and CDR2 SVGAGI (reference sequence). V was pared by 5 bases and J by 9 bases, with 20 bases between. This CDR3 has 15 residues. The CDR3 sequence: CASSHVGALSGPQHF. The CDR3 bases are TGTGCCAGCAGTCACGTTGGGGCCCTGAGTGGGCCCCAGCATTTT.

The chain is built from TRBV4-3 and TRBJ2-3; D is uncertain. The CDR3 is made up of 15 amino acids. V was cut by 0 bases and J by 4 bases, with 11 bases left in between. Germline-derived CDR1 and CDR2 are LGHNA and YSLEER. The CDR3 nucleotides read TGCGCCAGCAGCCAAGAGTTCCCCCGCGCAGATACGCAGTATTTT. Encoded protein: CASSQEFPRADTQYF.

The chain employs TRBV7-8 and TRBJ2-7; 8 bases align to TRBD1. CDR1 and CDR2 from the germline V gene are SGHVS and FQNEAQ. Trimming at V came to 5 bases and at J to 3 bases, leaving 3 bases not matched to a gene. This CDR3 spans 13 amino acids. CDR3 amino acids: CASSPGTGYEQYF. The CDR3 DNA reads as TGTGCCAGCAGCCCCGGGACAGGCTACGAGCAGTACTTC. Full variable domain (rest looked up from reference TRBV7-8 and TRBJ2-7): GAGVSQSPRYKVAKRGQDVALRCDPISGHVSLFWYQQALGQGPEFLTYFQNEAQLDKSGLPSDRFFAERPEGSVSTLKIQRTQQEDSAVYLCASSPGTGYEQYFGPGTRLTVT.

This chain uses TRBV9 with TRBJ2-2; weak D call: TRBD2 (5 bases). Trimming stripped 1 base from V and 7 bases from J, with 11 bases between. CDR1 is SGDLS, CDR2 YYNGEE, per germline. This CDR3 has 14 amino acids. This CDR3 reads CASSVTGWNGELFF. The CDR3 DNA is TGTGCCAGCAGCGTAACGGGGTGGAACGGGGAGCTGTTTTTT.

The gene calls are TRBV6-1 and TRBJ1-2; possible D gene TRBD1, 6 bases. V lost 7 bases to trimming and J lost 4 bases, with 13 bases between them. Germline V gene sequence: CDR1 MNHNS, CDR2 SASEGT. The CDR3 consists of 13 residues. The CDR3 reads CASTIRGGYGYTF. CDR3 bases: TGTGCCAGCACAATCAGGGGCGGCTATGGCTACACCTTC.

CDR3 coding DNA: TGTGCCAGCAGCTTAGCGACTAGCGGGAGGCCCATCTCCTACAATGAGCAGTTCTTC. Translating gives CASSLATSGRPISYNEQFF. V usage is TRBV11-1 and J usage is TRBJ2-1; TRBD2 matches 13 bases. From germline, CDR1 is SGHAT and CDR2 FQDESV (reference sequence). Trimming removed 0 bases from V and 0 bases from J; junction bases left unmatched: 5. The CDR3 spans 19 residues.

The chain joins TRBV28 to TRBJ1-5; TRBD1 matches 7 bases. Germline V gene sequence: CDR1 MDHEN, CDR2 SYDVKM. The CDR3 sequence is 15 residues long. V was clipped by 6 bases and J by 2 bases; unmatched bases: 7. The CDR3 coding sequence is TGTGCCAGCAGCACAGGGGCCCAGGGCAATCAGCCCCAGCATTTT. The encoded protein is CASSTGAQGNQPQHF.

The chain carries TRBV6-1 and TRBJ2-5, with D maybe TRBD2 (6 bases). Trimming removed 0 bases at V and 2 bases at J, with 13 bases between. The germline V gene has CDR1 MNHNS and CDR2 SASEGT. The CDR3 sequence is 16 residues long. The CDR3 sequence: CASSEAGTLRQETQYF. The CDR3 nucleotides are TGTGCCAGCAGTGAAGCCGGGACTCTTAGGCAAGAGACCCAGTACTTC.

The CDR3 here is CASSDRVQGYTF. The CDR3 DNA is TGTGCCAGCAGTGACAGGGTCCAGGGCTACACCTTC. The rearrangement uses TRBV9 and TRBJ1-2; TRBD1 aligns across 7 bases. The germline CDR1 and CDR2 sequences are SGDLS and YYNGEE. This CDR3 contains 12 residues. The V segment lost 5 bases and the J segment 8 bases; nucleotides outside the gene matches: 6.

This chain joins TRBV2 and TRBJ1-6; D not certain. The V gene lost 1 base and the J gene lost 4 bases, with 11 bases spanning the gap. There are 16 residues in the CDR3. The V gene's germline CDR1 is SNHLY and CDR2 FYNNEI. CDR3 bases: TGTGCCAGCAGTGAAGATTCCGGGATATATAATTCACCCCTCCACTTT. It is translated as CASSEDSGIYNSPLHF.

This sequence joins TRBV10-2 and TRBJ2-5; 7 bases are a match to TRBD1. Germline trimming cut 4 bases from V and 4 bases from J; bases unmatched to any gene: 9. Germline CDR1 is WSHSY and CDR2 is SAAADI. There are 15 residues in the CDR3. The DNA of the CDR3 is TGCGCCAGCAGTGCGAACAGGGGATTTGGAGAGACCCAGTACTTC. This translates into CASSANRGFGETQYF.

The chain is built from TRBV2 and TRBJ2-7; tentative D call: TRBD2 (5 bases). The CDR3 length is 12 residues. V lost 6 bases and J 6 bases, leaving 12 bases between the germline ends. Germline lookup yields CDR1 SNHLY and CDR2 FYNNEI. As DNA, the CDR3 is TGTGCCAGCAGCTTACTAGTGGTCGAGCAGTACTTC. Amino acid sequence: CASSLLVVEQYF.

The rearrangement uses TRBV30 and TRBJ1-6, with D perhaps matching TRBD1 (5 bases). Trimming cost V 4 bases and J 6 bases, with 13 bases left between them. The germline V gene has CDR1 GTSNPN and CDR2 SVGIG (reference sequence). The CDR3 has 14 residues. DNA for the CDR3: TGTGCCTGGATCGGAGGGCAGGGTAATTCACCCCTCCACTTT. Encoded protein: CAWIGGQGNSPLHF.

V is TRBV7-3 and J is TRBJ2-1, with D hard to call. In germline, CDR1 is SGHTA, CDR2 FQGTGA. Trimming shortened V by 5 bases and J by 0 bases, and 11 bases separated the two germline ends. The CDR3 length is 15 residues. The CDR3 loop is CASSPSDNSYNEQFF. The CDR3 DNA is TGTGCCAGCAGCCCGAGTGATAACTCCTACAATGAGCAGTTCTTC.

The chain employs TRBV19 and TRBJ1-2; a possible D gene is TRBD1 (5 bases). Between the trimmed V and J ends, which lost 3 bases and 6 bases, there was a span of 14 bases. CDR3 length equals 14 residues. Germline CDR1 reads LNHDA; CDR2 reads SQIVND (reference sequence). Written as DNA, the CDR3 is TGTGCCAGTAGTATTGTGGGGCAAGCCCATGGCTACACCTTC. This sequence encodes CASSIVGQAHGYTF.

The CDR3 bases are TGTGCCAGCAGCCTGCTTAGGCAGGGCGAGGATAACAATGAGCAGTTCTTC. It yields the protein CASSLLRQGEDNNEQFF. This chain connects TRBV11-3 to TRBJ2-1; TRBD1 might be the D (5 bases). Trimming removed 5 bases from V and 5 bases from J, with 22 bases in between. Germline assignment: CDR1 SGHNT and CDR2 YENEEA. The CDR3 has 17 amino acids.

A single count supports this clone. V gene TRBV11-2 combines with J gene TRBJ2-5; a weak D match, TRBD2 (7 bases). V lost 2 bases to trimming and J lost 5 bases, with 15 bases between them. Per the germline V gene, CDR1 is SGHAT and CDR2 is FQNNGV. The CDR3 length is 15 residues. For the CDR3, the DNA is TGTGCCAGCAGCTTAAGTGGGGGGGCCCGGGAGACCCAGTACTTC. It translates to CASSLSGGARETQYF.

The CDR3 nucleotides read TGTGCCAGCAGCTTATTCGCGCCGCTAGGAAATTCACCCCTCCACTTT. This gives the protein CASSLFAPLGNSPLHF. This chain uses TRBV7-9 with TRBJ1-6; D is unresolved. The CDR3 length is 16 residues. CDR1 is SEHNR, CDR2 FQNEAQ, per germline (reference sequence). The germline V and J ends were trimmed by 2 bases and 7 bases, with 15 bases remaining between them.

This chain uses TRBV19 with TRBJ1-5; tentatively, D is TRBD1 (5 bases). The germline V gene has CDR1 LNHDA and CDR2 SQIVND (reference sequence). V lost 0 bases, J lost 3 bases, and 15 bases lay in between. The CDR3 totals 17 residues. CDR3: CASSIDQGGEVNQPQHF. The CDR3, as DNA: TGTGCCAGTAGTATAGATCAAGGAGGGGAAGTCAATCAGCCCCAGCATTTT.

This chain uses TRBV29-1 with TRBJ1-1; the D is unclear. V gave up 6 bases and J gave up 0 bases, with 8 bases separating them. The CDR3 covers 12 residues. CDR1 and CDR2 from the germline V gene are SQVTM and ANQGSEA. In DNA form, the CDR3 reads TGCAGCGTCGCACAAATGAACACTGAAGCTTTCTTT. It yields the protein CSVAQMNTEAFF.

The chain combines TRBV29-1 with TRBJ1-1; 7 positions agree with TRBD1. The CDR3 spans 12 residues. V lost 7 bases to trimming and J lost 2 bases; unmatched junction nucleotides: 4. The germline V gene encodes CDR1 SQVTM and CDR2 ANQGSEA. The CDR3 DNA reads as TGCAGCGCTCAGGGGGATAACACTGAAGCTTTCTTT. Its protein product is CSAQGDNTEAFF.

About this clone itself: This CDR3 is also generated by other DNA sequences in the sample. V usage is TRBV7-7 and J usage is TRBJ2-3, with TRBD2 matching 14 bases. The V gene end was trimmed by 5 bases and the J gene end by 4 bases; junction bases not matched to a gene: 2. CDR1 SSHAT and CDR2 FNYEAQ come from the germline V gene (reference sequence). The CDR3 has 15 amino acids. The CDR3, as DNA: TGTGCCAGCAGCCTGGGACTAGCGGGAGCAGATACGCAGTATTTT. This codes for CASSLGLAGADTQYF.

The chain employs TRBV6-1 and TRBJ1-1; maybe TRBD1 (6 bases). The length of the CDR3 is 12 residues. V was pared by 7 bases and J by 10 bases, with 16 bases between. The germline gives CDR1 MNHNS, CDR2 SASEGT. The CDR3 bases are TGTGCCAGCATCCCTCAGGGGATCGTAGCTTTCTTT. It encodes CASIPQGIVAFF.

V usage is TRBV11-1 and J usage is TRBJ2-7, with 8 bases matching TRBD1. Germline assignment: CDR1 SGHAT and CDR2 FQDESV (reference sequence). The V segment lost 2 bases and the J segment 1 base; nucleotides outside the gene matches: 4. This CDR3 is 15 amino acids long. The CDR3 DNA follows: TGTGCCAGCAGCTTATTAAGGACAGGGTCCTACGAGCAGTACTTC. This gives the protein CASSLLRTGSYEQYF.

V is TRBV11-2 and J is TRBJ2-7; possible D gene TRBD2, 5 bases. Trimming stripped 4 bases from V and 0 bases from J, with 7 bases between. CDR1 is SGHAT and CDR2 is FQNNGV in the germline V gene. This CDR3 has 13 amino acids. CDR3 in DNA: TGTGCCAGCAGCTCGGGGAGCTCCTACGAGCAGTACTTC. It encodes CASSSGSSYEQYF.

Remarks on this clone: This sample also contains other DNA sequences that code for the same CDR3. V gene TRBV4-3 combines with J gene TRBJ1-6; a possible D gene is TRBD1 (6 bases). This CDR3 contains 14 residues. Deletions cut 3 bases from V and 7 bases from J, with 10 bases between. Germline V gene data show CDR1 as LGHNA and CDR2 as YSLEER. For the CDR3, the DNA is TGCGCCAGCAGCCAGTGGACAGCAAATTCACCCCTCCACTTT. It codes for CASSQWTANSPLHF.